These T cell receptor beta chains were read from a single sample in a study of CD8+ T cells in alopecia areata. The repertoire was sequenced with immunoSEQ multiplex PCR; TCRdb's copy has only in-frame clones and lacks some. This table has 140,000 to 150,000 clones, 45% to 60% appearing once. Sequencing used CD8+ T cells sorted from blood, obtained at week 4, from a patient treated with tofacitinib. All receptors derive from a human donor with alopecia areata. The CDR3 runs from the conserved cysteine through the conserved F or W. The D gene is left open where the match is weak. The listing skips clone size in some rows; elsewhere it reads once, few, many or a size class.

cdr3_aa	cdr3_nt	v_call	clone_size	d_call	j_call
CASSYGKIYGYTF	TGTGCCAGCAGTTACGGTAAAATCTATGGCTACACCTTC	TRBV6-5	-	-	TRBJ1-2
CASSSSGGTGELFF	TGTGCCAGCAGCTCCAGCGGGGGCACCGGGGAGCTGTTTTTT	TRBV7-8	few	TRBD2	TRBJ2-2
CASSYSNVNTEAFF	TGTGCCAGCAGTTACTCGAACGTTAACACTGAAGCTTTCTTT	TRBV6-5	-	-	TRBJ1-1
CAWSEGTLYEQYF	TGTGCCTGGAGTGAGGGGACTTTATACGAGCAGTACTTC	TRBV30	few	-	TRBJ2-7
CASSADRRALSYEQYF	TGTGCCAGCAGCGCCGACCGCAGGGCACTCTCCTACGAGCAGTACTTC	TRBV13	-	-	TRBJ2-7
CASSLSDRGLDEQFF	TGTGCCAGCAGCTTAAGTGACAGGGGGTTGGATGAGCAGTTCTTC	TRBV7-2	-	TRBD1	TRBJ2-1
CASSQSPGTGVYEQYF	TGCGCCAGCAGCCAATCCCCCGGGACAGGGGTATACGAGCAGTACTTC	TRBV4-1	-	TRBD1	TRBJ2-7
CASSIVWTSSYEQYF	TGTGCCAGTAGTATCGTTTGGACCAGCTCCTACGAGCAGTACTTC	TRBV19	-	-	TRBJ2-7
CASRPPGRGTEQYF	TGTGCCAGCAGGCCCCCCGGGAGGGGTACCGAGCAGTACTTC	TRBV6-1	-	TRBD2	TRBJ2-7
CARGQVQIENTGELFF	TGTGCCAGGGGACAGGTTCAGATCGAGAACACCGGGGAGCTGTTTTTT	TRBV30	-	TRBD1	TRBJ2-2
CAWSVRTWVNRGPNYEQYF	TGTGCCTGGAGTGTAAGGACGTGGGTCAACAGGGGCCCAAACTACGAGCAGTACTTC	TRBV30	few	TRBD1	TRBJ2-7
CASSPGGAYEQYF	TGTGCCAGCAGCCCCGGAGGGGCCTACGAGCAGTACTTC	TRBV27	few	-	TRBJ2-7